This T cell receptor (beta chain) was obtained from a study of T cell responses to AZD1222 COVID-19 vaccine. Whole-study results and caveats: All repertoire sampling was performed exclusively after the peak T cell response. Only a handful of AZD1222 recipients were seropositive at baseline.

Clones were read by immunoSEQ multiplex PCR, and TCRdb kept only the in-frame ones, dropping some. The sample lists about 120,000 clones; 86% were seen once. In the case of this clone: What it binds is unknown. Germline and junction disagree at one end, which may indicate a read error.

Pooling of second doses given at about 4 or about 12 weeks was done. Germline V gives CDR1 SQVTM, CDR2 ANQGSEA. The CDR3 runs to 13 residues. The rearrangement links TRBV29-1 to TRBJ1-2; TRBD1 matches at 7 bases. Sequenced here: peripheral blood, sampled 28 days after the second AZD1222 dose. The TCR originated in an adult who received the AZD1222 COVID-19 vaccine. This CDR3 is CSVGIQGTGRCSF. The DNA of the CDR3 is TGCAGCGTTGGAATACAGGGGACGGGCCGGTGTTCTTTC.